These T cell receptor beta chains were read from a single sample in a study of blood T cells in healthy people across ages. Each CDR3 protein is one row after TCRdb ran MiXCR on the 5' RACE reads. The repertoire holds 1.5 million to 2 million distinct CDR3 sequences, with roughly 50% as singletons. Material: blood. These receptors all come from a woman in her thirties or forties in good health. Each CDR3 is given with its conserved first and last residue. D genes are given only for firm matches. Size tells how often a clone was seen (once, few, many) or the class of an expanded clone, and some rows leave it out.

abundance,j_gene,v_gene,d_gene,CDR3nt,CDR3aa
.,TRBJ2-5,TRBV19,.,TGTGCCGGTACAGAAGTAGTAGGAGAGACCCAGTACTTC,CAGTEVVGETQYF
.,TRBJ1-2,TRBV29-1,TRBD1,TGCAGCGTAGATACAGGGGGCTATGGCTACACCTTC,CSVDTGGYGYTF
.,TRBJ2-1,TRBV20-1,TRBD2,TGCAGTGCTAGGCTCCTAGCGGGGGTATACAATGAGCAGTTCTTC,CSARLLAGVYNEQFF
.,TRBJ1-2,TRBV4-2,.,TGTGCCAGCAGCCCCCGGGACCCCCCTGGCTATGGCTACACCTTC,CASSPRDPPGYGYTF
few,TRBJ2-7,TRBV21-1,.,TGTGCCACCTGGGGGCAGGGACCGGGCTACGAGCAGTACTTC,CATWGQGPGYEQYF
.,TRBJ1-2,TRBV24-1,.,TGTGCCACCAGTGGTACCTCAACAGCAAACTATGGCTACACCTTC,CATSGTSTANYGYTF
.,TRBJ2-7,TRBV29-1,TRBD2,TGCAGCGTTGGGCCCACGACTAGCGGGGGTTCCTACGAGCAGTACTTC,CSVGPTTSGGSYEQYF
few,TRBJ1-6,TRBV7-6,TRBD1,TGTGCCAGCAGCTCCAGTTCCGGGACAGTATATAATTCACCCCTCCACTTT,CASSSSSGTVYNSPLHF
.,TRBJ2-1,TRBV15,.,TGTGCCACCAGCAGAGATCTCGATCCGGACTTGGGTTACAATGAGCAGTTCTTC,CATSRDLDPDLGYNEQFF
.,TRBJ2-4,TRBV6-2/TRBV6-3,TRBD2,TGTGCCAGCAGTCCCGGACTAGAGCGGGGTGTAGGAAACATTCAGTACTTC,CASSPGLERGVGNIQYF
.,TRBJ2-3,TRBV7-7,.,TGTGCTAGCAGCTTGACTTACAGGGGAGGAGGAGATACGCAGTATTTT,CASSLTYRGGGDTQYF
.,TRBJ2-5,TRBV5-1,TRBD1,TGCGCCAGCGGCCAACAGGGGGCTCATGAGACCCAGTACTTC,CASGQQGAHETQYF
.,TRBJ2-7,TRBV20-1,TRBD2,TGCAGTGCTGGAACTAGCGTCGAGCAGTACTTC,CSAGTSVEQYF
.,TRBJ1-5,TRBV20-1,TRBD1,TGCAGTGCTAGAGGGAAACAGGGGATTAGCAATCAGCCCCAGCATTTT,CSARGKQGISNQPQHF
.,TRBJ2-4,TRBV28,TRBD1,TGTGCCAGCAGCACAGACAGGGCGGTAAACATTCAGTACTTC,CASSTDRAVNIQYF
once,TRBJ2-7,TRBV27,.,TGTGCCAGCACCACCTTTAGGGGGGACGAGCAGTACTTC,CASTTFRGDEQYF
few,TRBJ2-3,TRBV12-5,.,TGTGCTAGTGGAATTTGGCCCGCCAATCGCACAGATACGCAGTATTTT,CASGIWPANRTDTQYF
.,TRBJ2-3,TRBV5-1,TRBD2,TGCGCCAGCAGCCTAAGACCCGGACTAGCGGGAGGCAGAACAGATACGCAGTATTTT,CASSLRPGLAGGRTDTQYF
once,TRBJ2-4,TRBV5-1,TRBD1,TGCGCCAGCAGCTTGGTACCCCTGGGCGACAGGGGGTATGGCATTCAGTACTTC,CASSLVPLGDRGYGIQYF
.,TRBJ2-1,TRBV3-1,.,TGTGCCAGCAGCCAAGTGGTTACCTACAATGAGCAGTTCTTC,CASSQVVTYNEQFF
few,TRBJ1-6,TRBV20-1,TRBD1,TGCAGTGCTTCAATCATGACAGGGTCTAATTCACCCCTCCACTTT,CSASIMTGSNSPLHF
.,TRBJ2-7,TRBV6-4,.,TGTGCCAGCAGTCAGGAACCAGGGTTGGCCTACGAGCAGTACTTC,CASSQEPGLAYEQYF
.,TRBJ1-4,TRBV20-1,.,TGCAGTGCTAGAGATTACAGAGGAGGTGAAAAACTGTTTTTT,CSARDYRGGEKLFF
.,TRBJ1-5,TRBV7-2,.,TGTGCCAGCAGCCCAACAGGTAGAAGGGGCAATCAGCCCCAGCATTTT,CASSPTGRRGNQPQHF
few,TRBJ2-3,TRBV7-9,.,TGTGCCAGCAGCAGTGGACTCTACGAAGATACGCAGTATTTT,CASSSGLYEDTQYF
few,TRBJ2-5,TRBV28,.,TGTGCCAGCAGCACAGGGTCGGTAGGGGAGCAGTACTTC,CASSTGSVGEQYF
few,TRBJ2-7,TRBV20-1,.,TGCAGTGCACTCGGCGAGGGGCCCCTGGAGCAGTACTTC,CSALGEGPLEQYF
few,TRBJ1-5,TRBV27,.,TGTGCCAGCAGTATCGGGGGTCGGCAGCCCCAGCATTTT,CASSIGGRQPQHF
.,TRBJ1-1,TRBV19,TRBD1,TGTGCCAGTAGTATAGCGCGACAGGGGGCTTTGAACACTGAAGCTTTCTTT,CASSIARQGALNTEAFF
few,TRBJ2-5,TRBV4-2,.,TGTGCCAGCAGCCCCACCCGAGAGGGGTTAGGAGAGACCCAGTACTTC,CASSPTREGLGETQYF
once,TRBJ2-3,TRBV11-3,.,TGTGCCAGCAGCTGGACAGATTCGTCTGATACGCAGTATTTT,CASSWTDSSDTQYF
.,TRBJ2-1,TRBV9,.,TGTGCCAGCACCTCCCCGAACTCCTACAATGAGCAGTTCTTC,CASTSPNSYNEQFF
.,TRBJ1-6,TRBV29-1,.,TGCAGCGTTACGATTTCCTATAATTCACCCCTCCACTTT,CSVTISYNSPLHF
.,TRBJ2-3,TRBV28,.,TGTGCCAGCAGCCGCACCTGGGGTTATAGCGGAAGCACAGATACGCAGTATTTT,CASSRTWGYSGSTDTQYF
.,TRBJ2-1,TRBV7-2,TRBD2,TGTGCCAGCAGCTTAAAGGGACTAGCGGGGATCAATGAGCAGTTCTTC,CASSLKGLAGINEQFF
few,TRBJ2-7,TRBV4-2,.,TGTGCCAGCAGCCAAGAACCCCTCTCAGGGGCCATCCCCTACGAGCAGTACTTC,CASSQEPLSGAIPYEQYF
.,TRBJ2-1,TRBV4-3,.,TGCGCCAGCAGCCAAGATAGGTATTACAATGAGCAGTTCTTC,CASSQDRYYNEQFF
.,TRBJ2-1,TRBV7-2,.,TGTGCCAGCAGCCCTTGGAGGGGGAGTGAGCAGTTCTTC,CASSPWRGSEQFF
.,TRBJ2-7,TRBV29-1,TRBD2,TGCAGCGTTCGGACTAGCGGGGCTTACGAGCAGTACTTC,CSVRTSGAYEQYF
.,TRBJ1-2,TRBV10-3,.,TGTGCCATCAGTGCGAGGGAGGGCAACTATGGCTACACCTTC,CAISAREGNYGYTF
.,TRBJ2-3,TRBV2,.,TGTGCCAGCACCCAGGGACTTATCACAGAGACGCAGTATTTT,CASTQGLITETQYF
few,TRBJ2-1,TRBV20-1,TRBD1,TGCAGTGCTAGAGGGACATCCGGGACAGGGGTAAATGAGCAGTTCTTC,CSARGTSGTGVNEQFF
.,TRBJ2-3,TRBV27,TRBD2,TGTGCCAGCAGGCTAGCGGGGCCTATAGATACGCAGTATTTT,CASRLAGPIDTQYF
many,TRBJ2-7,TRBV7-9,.,TGTGCCAGCGGGACAAACTCCTACGAGCAGTACTTC,CASGTNSYEQYF
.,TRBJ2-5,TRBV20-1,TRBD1,TGCAGTCGACTCGACAGGGCAGAGACCCAGTACTTC,CSRLDRAETQYF
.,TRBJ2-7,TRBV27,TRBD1,TGTGCCAGCACCCCCGCCAGGGGGCTGTACGAGCAGTACTTC,CASTPARGLYEQYF
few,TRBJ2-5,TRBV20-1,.,TGCAGTGCTTCTCGGGGACCAGCGGAGACCCAGTACTTC,CSASRGPAETQYF
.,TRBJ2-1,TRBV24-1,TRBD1,TGTGCCACCAGTGACGGGACAGGGGCATTCTACAATGAGCAGTTCTTC,CATSDGTGAFYNEQFF
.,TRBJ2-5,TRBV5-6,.,TGTGCCAGCAGCTTGCAACTAGTGCACCAAGAGACCCAGTACTTC,CASSLQLVHQETQYF
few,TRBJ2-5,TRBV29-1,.,TGCAGCGTTGGGGTTGCGGAGACCCAGTACTTC,CSVGVAETQYF